This T cell receptor (beta chain) was documented in a study of blood T cell repertoires in COVID-19. Study details: PBMCs, B-cell-depleted T cells, or T cells were the source of the cDNA or gDNA that made up the material.

Participants had their cohort set by participant-reported clinical history. Symptom resolution, clearance, or two negative PCRs marked donors in Cohort 3 as recovered. Authors' methods: Amplification of reference gene primers provided the estimated nucleated cell counts. Clones were sequenced by immunoSEQ multiplex PCR, and TCRdb holds only the in-frame ones, with some missing. D and trimming were read from the DNA, whereas the V and J calls and clone size are those reported in that table. The sample holds fewer than 450,000 clones; 88% are singletons and the top ten take about 1.1%. CDR3 length equals 14 residues. The V end lost 0 bases, the J end lost 7 bases, and 7 bases lay between the germline ends. Per germline, CDR1 SGHDN and CDR2 FVKESK.

The rearrangement links TRBV14 to TRBJ1-6; D ambiguous. The TCR comes from a woman under 30 who had recovered from COVID-19. Sequencing input: PBMCs or T cells enriched from blood (not recorded which). The CDR3 nucleotides read TGTGCCAGCAGCCAAGAATCGTCCAATTCACCCCTCCACTTT. It is translated as CASSQESSNSPLHF.